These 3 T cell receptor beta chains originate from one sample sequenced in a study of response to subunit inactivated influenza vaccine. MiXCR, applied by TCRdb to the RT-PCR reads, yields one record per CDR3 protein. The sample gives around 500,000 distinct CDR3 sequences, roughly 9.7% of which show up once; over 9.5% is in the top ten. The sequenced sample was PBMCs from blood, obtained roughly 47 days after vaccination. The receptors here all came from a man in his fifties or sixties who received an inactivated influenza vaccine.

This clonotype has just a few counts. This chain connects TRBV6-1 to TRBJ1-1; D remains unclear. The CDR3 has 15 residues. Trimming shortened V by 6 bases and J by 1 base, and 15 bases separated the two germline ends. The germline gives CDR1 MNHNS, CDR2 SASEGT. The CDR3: CASRPGSGRNTEAFF. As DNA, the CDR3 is TGTGCCAGCAGACCCGGAAGCGGGAGGAACACTGAAGCTTTCTTT.

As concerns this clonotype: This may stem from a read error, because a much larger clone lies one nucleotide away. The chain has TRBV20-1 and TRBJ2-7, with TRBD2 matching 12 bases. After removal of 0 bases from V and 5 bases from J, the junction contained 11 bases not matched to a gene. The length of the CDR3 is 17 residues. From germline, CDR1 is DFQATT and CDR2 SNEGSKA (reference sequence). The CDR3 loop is CSARDLRRLAGANEQYF. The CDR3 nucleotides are TGCAGTGCTAGAGATTTGCGGAGACTAGCGGGAGCTAACGAGCAGTACTTC.

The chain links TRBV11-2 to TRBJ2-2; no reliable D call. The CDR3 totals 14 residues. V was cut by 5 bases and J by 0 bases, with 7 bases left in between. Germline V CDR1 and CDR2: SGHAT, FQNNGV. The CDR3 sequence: CASSPKTNTGELFF. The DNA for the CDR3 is TGTGCCAGCAGCCCGAAGACGAACACCGGGGAGCTGTTTTTT.